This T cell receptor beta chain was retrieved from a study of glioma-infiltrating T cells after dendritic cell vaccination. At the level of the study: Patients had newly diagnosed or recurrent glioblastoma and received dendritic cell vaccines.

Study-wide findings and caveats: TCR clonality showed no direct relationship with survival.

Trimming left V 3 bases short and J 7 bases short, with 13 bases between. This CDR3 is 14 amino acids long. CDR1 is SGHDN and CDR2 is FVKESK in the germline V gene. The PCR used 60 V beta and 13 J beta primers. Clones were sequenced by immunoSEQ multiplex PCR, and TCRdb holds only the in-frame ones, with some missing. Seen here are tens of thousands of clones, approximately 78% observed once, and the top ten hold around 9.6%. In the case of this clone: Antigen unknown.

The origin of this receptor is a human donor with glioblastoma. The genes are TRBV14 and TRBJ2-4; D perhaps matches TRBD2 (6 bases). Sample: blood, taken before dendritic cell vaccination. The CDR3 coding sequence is TGTGCCAGCAGCCAGGCAGGGAGCGGGAACATTCAGTACTTC. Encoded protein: CASSQAGSGNIQYF.